The rows below give T cell receptor beta chains drawn from one sample of a study of blood T cell repertoires in COVID-19. Assay: immunoSEQ multiplex PCR; the TCRdb copy retains only in-frame clones and omits some. The sample lists some 240,000 clones, around 80% occurring once. The material sequenced was peripheral blood. The receptors derive from a woman between 65 and 79 years old with acute or convalescent COVID-19. Each CDR3 is given with its conserved first and last residue. Each record gives: D gene, J gene, CDR3 length, clone size, V gene, CDR3 DNA, CDR3 protein. A D gene is named only where the DNA matches it firmly. Clone size is shown for a subset of rows, as once, few, many or a class of expanded clone.

D: NA; J: TRBJ1-1; length: 17; size: NA; V: TRBV15; DNA: TGTGCCACCAGCAGCTTCAAGGGGGGGGCTTATGACACTGAAGCTTTCTTT; CDR3: CATSSFKGGAYDTEAFF
D: TRBD1; J: TRBJ1-5; length: 14; size: NA; V: TRBV2; DNA: TGTGCCAGCAGCACAGGGGGAGGCAATCAGCCCCAGCATTTT; CDR3: CASSTGGGNQPQHF
D: TRBD1; J: TRBJ1-1; length: 12; size: few; V: TRBV30; DNA: TGTGCCTGGGAGACCACAGGGGTTGAAGCTTTCTTT; CDR3: CAWETTGVEAFF
D: TRBD2; J: TRBJ2-3; length: 15; size: NA; V: TRBV7-2; DNA: TGTGCCAGCAGCTCCGGGGGGGGTAGCACAGATACGCAGTATTTT; CDR3: CASSSGGGSTDTQYF
D: NA; J: TRBJ2-5; length: 11; size: NA; V: TRBV5-1; DNA: TGCGCCAGCAGCAATGAGAAGACCCAGTACTTC; CDR3: CASSNEKTQYF
D: NA; J: TRBJ2-3; length: 15; size: NA; V: TRBV10-3; DNA: TGTGCCATCAGTGGCAGGGTCACGGGCACAGATACGCAGTATTTT; CDR3: CAISGRVTGTDTQYF
D: NA; J: TRBJ2-3; length: 14; size: NA; V: TRBV5-1; DNA: TGCGCCAGCAGCTTGGGAGGGCCAGGAGATACGCAGTATTTT; CDR3: CASSLGGPGDTQYF
D: NA; J: TRBJ1-5; length: 15; size: once; V: TRBV11-2; DNA: TGTGCCAGCAGCGCGTTGGGGGCGGGGGATCAGCCCCAGCATTTT; CDR3: CASSALGAGDQPQHF
D: TRBD2; J: TRBJ2-1; length: 16; size: NA; V: TRBV4-1; DNA: TGCGCCAGCAGCCAAGAACTGGGGACTAGCCAAAATGAGCAGTTCTTC; CDR3: CASSQELGTSQNEQFF
D: NA; J: TRBJ2-7; length: 15; size: NA; V: TRBV6-5; DNA: TGTGCCAGCAGTCCGTCTCTGTCGGGCTCCTACGAGCAGTACTTC; CDR3: CASSPSLSGSYEQYF
D: TRBD2; J: TRBJ2-5; length: 13; size: NA; V: TRBV2; DNA: TGTGCCAGATCTGGACTAGGACAAGAGACCCAGTACTTC; CDR3: CARSGLGQETQYF
D: NA; J: TRBJ2-6; length: 17; size: NA; V: TRBV3-1/TRBV3-2; DNA: TGTGCCAGCAGCCAATGGGCCGGGGACTCTGGGGCCAACGTCCTGACTTTC; CDR3: CASSQWAGDSGANVLTF
D: NA; J: TRBJ2-7; length: 15; size: few; V: TRBV27; DNA: TGTGCCAGCAGACCGTCAGGGTCGTACTCCTACGAGCAGTACTTC; CDR3: CASRPSGSYSYEQYF
D: TRBD1; J: TRBJ1-2; length: 16; size: NA; V: TRBV7-2; DNA: TGTGCCAGCAGCTTAGAGGGGACAGGACGGACCTATGGCTACACCTTC; CDR3: CASSLEGTGRTYGYTF
D: NA; J: TRBJ1-2; length: 15; size: NA; V: TRBV6-6; DNA: TGTGCCAGCAAGAGAGGGGGAACAGGCTACTATGGCTACACCTTC; CDR3: CASKRGGTGYYGYTF
D: NA; J: TRBJ2-1; length: 12; size: once; V: TRBV30; DNA: TGTGCCTGGAGCCAACCCGGGGGTGAGCAGTTCTTC; CDR3: CAWSQPGGEQFF
D: NA; J: TRBJ2-7; length: 11; size: NA; V: TRBV7-2; DNA: TGTGCCAGCAGCTTCTTGGAGGAGCAGTACTTC; CDR3: CASSFLEEQYF
D: NA; J: TRBJ1-5; length: 15; size: once; V: TRBV21-1; DNA: TGTGCCAGCAGCGAAGGGGGACAGGGGGATCAGCCCCAGCATTTT; CDR3: CASSEGGQGDQPQHF
D: TRBD2; J: TRBJ2-1; length: 15; size: NA; V: TRBV4-2; DNA: TGTGCCAGCAGCCAATCGCGGGGGGTAATCGGTGAGCAGTTCTTC; CDR3: CASSQSRGVIGEQFF
D: NA; J: TRBJ2-7; length: 15; size: few; V: TRBV11-2; DNA: TGTGCCAGCAGGAGATTGGGGGGAATTCCCTACGAGCAGTACTTC; CDR3: CASRRLGGIPYEQYF
D: TRBD2; J: TRBJ2-3; length: 15; size: NA; V: TRBV4-1; DNA: TGCGCCAGCAGCCTGAGCGGGGTTTCTGGAGATACGCAGTATTTT; CDR3: CASSLSGVSGDTQYF
D: TRBD2; J: TRBJ2-5; length: 15; size: NA; V: TRBV9; DNA: TGTGCCAGCAGCGTCCGCGGGGGGGCTTACGAGACCCAGTACTTC; CDR3: CASSVRGGAYETQYF
D: NA; J: TRBJ2-3; length: 14; size: NA; V: TRBV24-1; DNA: TGTGCCACCTCGGGGGTGGCCGAGCCGGATACGCAGTATTTT; CDR3: CATSGVAEPDTQYF
D: TRBD1; J: TRBJ1-1; length: 14; size: NA; V: TRBV5-1; DNA: TGCGCCAGCAGTCTGGGACAGCCGGGGACTGAAGCTTTCTTT; CDR3: CASSLGQPGTEAFF
D: TRBD2; J: TRBJ2-1; length: 15; size: NA; V: TRBV30; DNA: TGTGCCTGGGGACCTAGCGGGGGGATTACAATGAGGTCTCTCTTC; CDR3: CAWGPSGGITMRSLF
D: TRBD1; J: TRBJ1-2; length: 14; size: NA; V: TRBV7-2; DNA: TGTGCCAGCAGGGAGGGACAGGATCTTTATGGCTACACCTTC; CDR3: CASREGQDLYGYTF
D: NA; J: TRBJ2-5; length: 15; size: NA; V: TRBV5-1; DNA: TGCGCCAGCAGCTTGGCCCCGGGTATACAAGAGACCCAGTACTTC; CDR3: CASSLAPGIQETQYF
D: NA; J: TRBJ1-4; length: 16; size: NA; V: TRBV7-2; DNA: TGTGCCAGCAGCCCCTCGGTGGGGGGGGCCGGGGAAAAACTGTTTTTT; CDR3: CASSPSVGGAGEKLFF
D: NA; J: TRBJ2-4; length: 14; size: NA; V: TRBV19; DNA: TGTGCCAGTACCGACCCTGGCGCGAGGAACATTCAGTACTTC; CDR3: CASTDPGARNIQYF
D: NA; J: TRBJ2-2; length: 16; size: NA; V: TRBV7-2; DNA: TGTGCCAGCAGCTCCGGGCGGGGAGTTGAACGAGGGGAGCTGTTTTTT; CDR3: CASSSGRGVERGELFF
D: NA; J: TRBJ2-5; length: 14; size: NA; V: TRBV10-2; DNA: TGCGCCAGCAGTGATCAGGGTAGCGGTGAGACCCAGTACTTC; CDR3: CASSDQGSGETQYF
D: TRBD1; J: TRBJ1-5; length: 15; size: NA; V: TRBV7-8; DNA: TGTGCCAGCAGCTCGGGACAGAGTAGCAATCAGCCCCAGCATTTT; CDR3: CASSSGQSSNQPQHF
D: NA; J: TRBJ1-6; length: 16; size: NA; V: TRBV5-1; DNA: TGCGCCAGCAGCTTGGAAGGACAGAGTAATAATTCACCCCTCCACTTT; CDR3: CASSLEGQSNNSPLHF
D: TRBD1; J: TRBJ1-3; length: 16; size: few; V: TRBV7-7; DNA: TGTGCCAGCAGCTTACCGACAGGGGGTTATGGAAACACCATATATTTT; CDR3: CASSLPTGGYGNTIYF
D: TRBD1; J: TRBJ1-5; length: 16; size: NA; V: TRBV7-2; DNA: TGTGCCAGCAGCTCCCGGACAGGCGGTCTTTGGGGGCCCCAGCATTTT; CDR3: CASSSRTGGLWGPQHF
D: NA; J: TRBJ2-2; length: 15; size: NA; V: TRBV2; DNA: TGTGCCAGCAGTCCGCTTAGTTGGTTAACCGGGGAGCTGTTTTTT; CDR3: CASSPLSWLTGELFF
D: NA; J: TRBJ2-1; length: 17; size: NA; V: TRBV18; DNA: TGTGCCAGCTCACCACGTTACTTTACGGGGGATCACAATGAGCAGTTCTTC; CDR3: CASSPRYFTGDHNEQFF
D: TRBD1; J: TRBJ1-4; length: 15; size: NA; V: TRBV7-9; DNA: TGTGCCAGCAGCTTAGAAACAGGGGGCGGTGAAAAACTGTTTTTT; CDR3: CASSLETGGGEKLFF
D: NA; J: TRBJ2-1; length: 16; size: few; V: TRBV5-1; DNA: TGCGCCAGCAGCTTTCGGACCGCGAGAGTGGCGGGTGAGCAGTTCTTC; CDR3: CASSFRTARVAGEQFF
D: NA; J: TRBJ2-1; length: 15; size: once; V: TRBV4-2; DNA: TGTGCCAGCAGCCTACGGGACTCGCAAAACAATGAGCAGTTCTTC; CDR3: CASSLRDSQNNEQFF
D: TRBD2; J: TRBJ2-2; length: 13; size: NA; V: TRBV7-2; DNA: TGTGCCAGCAGCTTCGGACTAGTCGGGGAGCTGTTTTTT; CDR3: CASSFGLVGELFF
D: NA; J: TRBJ2-7; length: 12; size: NA; V: TRBV2; DNA: TGTGCCAGCAGCGGGACAAAAGGGGAGCAGTACTTC; CDR3: CASSGTKGEQYF
D: TRBD1; J: TRBJ1-5; length: 13; size: NA; V: TRBV25-1; DNA: TGTGCCAGCACAGGACAGGGTCTCCAGCCCCAGCATTTT; CDR3: CASTGQGLQPQHF
D: TRBD1; J: TRBJ1-2; length: 19; size: NA; V: TRBV7-9; DNA: TGTGCCAGCAGCTCCGTCCCGGGACAGGGGGACCAACTTAACTATGGCTACACCTTC; CDR3: CASSSVPGQGDQLNYGYTF
D: TRBD2; J: TRBJ2-3; length: 16; size: NA; V: TRBV19; DNA: TGTGCCAGTAGTATAGATGTAGTAGCGGGGGGTTATACGCAGTATTTT; CDR3: CASSIDVVAGGYTQYF
D: TRBD2; J: TRBJ2-7; length: 17; size: once; V: TRBV7-8; DNA: TGTGCCAGCAGCTTGGTTGCGGGGGGCCGGAGGACCTACGAGCAGTACTTC; CDR3: CASSLVAGGRRTYEQYF
D: NA; J: TRBJ2-5; length: 16; size: NA; V: TRBV5-1; DNA: TGCGCCAGCACTTCTGGCCCCCGAATAACCCAAGAGACCCAGTACTTC; CDR3: CASTSGPRITQETQYF
D: NA; J: TRBJ2-1; length: 13; size: few; V: TRBV11-2; DNA: TGTGCCAGCAGCTTAGCGGCCTACAATGAGCAGTTCTTC; CDR3: CASSLAAYNEQFF
D: NA; J: TRBJ2-5; length: 12; size: NA; V: TRBV2; DNA: TGTGCCAGCAGTGAGAGGTCAGAGACCCAGTACTTC; CDR3: CASSERSETQYF
D: NA; J: TRBJ1-2; length: 17; size: NA; V: TRBV3-1/TRBV3-2; DNA: TGTGCCAGCAGCCAAGGCAAGGCAGCCGTACGGGGATATGGCTACACCTTC; CDR3: CASSQGKAAVRGYGYTF
D: TRBD2; J: TRBJ2-3; length: 15; size: NA; V: TRBV5-4; DNA: TGTGCCAGCAGCCCGGGACTAGCGAGGACAGATACGCAGTATTTT; CDR3: CASSPGLARTDTQYF